One and the same sample provided the 12 T cell receptor beta chains below, sequenced in a study of blood T cell repertoires in COVID-19. Profiled with immunoSEQ multiplex PCR; TCRdb holds only in-frame clones, not every one. The table lists around 23,000 clones, roughly 90% of them singletons, with approximately 17% in the top ten. Specimen: peripheral blood. The receptors were gathered from a man in his 70s with active COVID-19.

This clone has only one observation. This chain links TRBV20-1 with TRBJ1-1; D remains unclear. This CDR3 is 12 amino acids long. V was shortened by 3 bases and J by 6 bases, with 11 bases between the two germline ends. CDR1 and CDR2 (germline): DFQATT, SNEGSKA (reference sequence). CDR3 in amino acids: CSASPAGAEAFF. In DNA, the CDR3 is TGCAGTGCTAGTCCGGCAGGCGCTGAAGCTTTCTTT.

The rearrangement links TRBV19 to TRBJ1-5; the D gene is possibly TRBD1 (5 bases). The CDR3 spans 15 residues. Germline assignment: CDR1 LNHDA and CDR2 SQIVND (reference sequence). V was cut by 3 bases and J by 5 bases, with 14 bases left in between. CDR3 protein: CASSIGVRDDQPQHF. CDR3 coding DNA: TGTGCCAGTAGTATTGGGGTCAGGGATGATCAGCCCCAGCATTTT. The full variable domain, in which reference TRBV19 and TRBJ1-5 provide the parts outside the CDR3, is DGGITQSPKYLFRKEGQNVTLSCEQNLNHDAMYWYRQDPGQGLRLIYYSQIVNDFQKGDIAEGYSVSREKKESFPLTVTSAQKNPTAFYLCASSIGVRDDQPQHFGDGTRLSIL.

This clone came up once. V and J are TRBV28 and TRBJ2-2; D ambiguous. The CDR3 runs 13 residues. Trimming took off 9 bases at V and 2 bases at J, with 10 bases between the two ends. Germline CDR1 is MDHEN and CDR2 is SYDVKM. In DNA form, the CDR3 reads TGTGCCAGTGACGAGGAAAACACCGGGGAGCTGTTTTTT. Residues: CASDEENTGELFF.

The chain is built from TRBV18 and TRBJ2-2; 11 bases agree with TRBD1. Trimming cost V 4 bases and J 2 bases; bases outside gene matches: 3. The CDR3 runs to 16 residues. The germline gives CDR1 KGHSH, CDR2 LQKENI. The CDR3 spells CASSLRTGGNTGELFF. CDR3 coding DNA: TGTGCCAGCTCACTCCGGACAGGGGGCAACACCGGGGAGCTGTTTTTT.

The V and J genes are TRBV18 and TRBJ1-1; 8 nucleotides line up with TRBD1. Trimming at V came to 4 bases and at J to 0 bases, leaving 10 bases not matched to a gene. This CDR3 is built from 17 residues. The germline V gene has CDR1 KGHSH and CDR2 LQKENI. The CDR3, as DNA: TGTGCCAGCTCACGACAGGGGTCGAAACTCATGAACACTGAAGCTTTCTTT. It yields the protein CASSRQGSKLMNTEAFF.

The chain is built from TRBV6-5 and TRBJ2-3; a weak D match, TRBD2 (5 bases). Germline CDR1 reads MNHEY; CDR2 reads SVGAGI. The CDR3 runs 12 residues. V shed 7 bases and J shed 3 bases, with 8 bases lying between them. The CDR3 nucleotides are TGTGCCAGCAAGAGGGAAACAGATACGCAGTATTTT. Amino acids: CASKRETDTQYF.

V is TRBV4-1 and J is TRBJ1-2; perhaps TRBD1 as D (5 bases). The CDR3 loop spans 15 amino acids. Between the trimmed V and J ends, which lost 1 base and 5 bases, there was a span of 14 bases. Per germline, CDR1 MGHRA and CDR2 YSYEKL. CDR3 region: CASSQVAGLGYGYTF. Written as DNA, the CDR3 is TGCGCCAGCAGCCAAGTCGCAGGGTTGGGGTATGGCTACACCTTC.

The chain employs TRBV19 and TRBJ1-1; D is undetermined. This CDR3 is 15 amino acids long. Germline-derived CDR1 and CDR2 are LNHDA and SQIVND (reference sequence). Trimming removed 1 base from V and 1 base from J, with 10 bases in between. The CDR3 protein is CASSIGAAKNTEAFF. In DNA form, the CDR3 reads TGTGCCAGTAGTATAGGAGCGGCGAAGAACACTGAAGCTTTCTTT.

V is TRBV30 and J is TRBJ1-5, with no clear D. The V end lost 3 bases, the J end lost 0 bases, and 9 bases lay between the germline ends. Per the germline V gene, CDR1 is GTSNPN and CDR2 is SVGIG (reference sequence). The CDR3 is 14 amino acids. The CDR3 DNA follows: TGTGCCTGGAGCCAGGCAAATAGCAATCAGCCCCAGCATTTT. It is translated as CAWSQANSNQPQHF.

In DNA, the CDR3 is TGTGCCAGCACCATAGACAGGGGTTCTCGCGATGAGCAGTTCTTC. It codes for CASTIDRGSRDEQFF. The rearrangement links TRBV6-5 to TRBJ2-1; 8 bases are a match to TRBD1. V lost 7 bases and J lost 8; bases outside the gene matches: 13. The CDR3 spans 15 residues. Germline assignment: CDR1 MNHEY and CDR2 SVGAGI.

The chain links TRBV14 to TRBJ2-7, with 10 bases fitting TRBD1. V lost 4 bases to trimming and J lost 4 bases; unmatched junction nucleotides: 10. This CDR3 has 16 residues. The germline CDR1 and CDR2 sequences are SGHDN and FVKESK. The CDR3 region has the DNA TGTGCCAGCAGCCCATGGGACAGGGGAATCGGGTACGAGCAGTACTTC. This codes for CASSPWDRGIGYEQYF.

The chain uses TRBV2 and TRBJ2-3, with D perhaps TRBD1 (5 bases). CDR1 is SNHLY, CDR2 FYNNEI, per germline. V lost 6 bases and J 1 base, leaving 14 bases between the germline ends. The CDR3 loop spans 15 amino acids. This CDR3 reads CASSAGSGGTDTQYF. CDR3 nucleotides: TGTGCCAGCAGCGCAGGGTCTGGGGGCACAGATACGCAGTATTTT.